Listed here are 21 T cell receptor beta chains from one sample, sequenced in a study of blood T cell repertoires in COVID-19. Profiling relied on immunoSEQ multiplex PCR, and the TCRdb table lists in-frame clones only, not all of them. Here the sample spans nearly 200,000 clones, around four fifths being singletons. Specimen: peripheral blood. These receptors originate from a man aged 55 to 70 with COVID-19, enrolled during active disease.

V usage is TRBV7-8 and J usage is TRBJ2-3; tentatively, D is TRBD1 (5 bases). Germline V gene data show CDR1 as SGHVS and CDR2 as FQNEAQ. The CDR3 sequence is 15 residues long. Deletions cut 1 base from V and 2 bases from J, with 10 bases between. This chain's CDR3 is CASSLGGRATDTQYF. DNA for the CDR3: TGTGCCAGCAGCTTAGGAGGCAGGGCCACAGATACGCAGTATTTT.

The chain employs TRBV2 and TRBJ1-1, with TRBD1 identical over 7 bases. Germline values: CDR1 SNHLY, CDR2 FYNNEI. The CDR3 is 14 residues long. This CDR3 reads CASQGGNRNTEAFF. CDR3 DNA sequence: TGTGCGAGCCAGGGGGGCAACCGGAACACTGAAGCTTTCTTT.

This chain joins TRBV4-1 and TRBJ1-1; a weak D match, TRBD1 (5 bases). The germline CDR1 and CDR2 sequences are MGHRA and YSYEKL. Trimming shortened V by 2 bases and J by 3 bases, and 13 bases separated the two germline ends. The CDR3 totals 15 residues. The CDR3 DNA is TGCGCCAGCAGCCAATTTGGCAGGGCGTACACTGAAGCTTTCTTT. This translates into CASSQFGRAYTEAFF.

Here the CDR3 reads CASSLGLAGDGTGELFF. The CDR3 DNA reads TGCGCCAGCAGCTTGGGACTAGCGGGAGATGGAACCGGGGAGCTGTTTTTT. The chain combines TRBV5-1 with TRBJ2-2; TRBD2 matches 12 bases. Germline trimming cut 0 bases from V and 5 bases from J; bases unmatched to any gene: 5. Germline values: CDR1 SGHRS, CDR2 YFSETQ. The CDR3 runs to 17 residues.

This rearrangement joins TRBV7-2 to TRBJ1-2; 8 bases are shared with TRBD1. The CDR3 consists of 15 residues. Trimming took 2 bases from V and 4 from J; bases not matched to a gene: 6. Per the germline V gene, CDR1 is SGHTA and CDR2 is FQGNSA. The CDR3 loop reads CASSLNSGGGYGYTF. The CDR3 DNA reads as TGTGCCAGCAGCTTAAACTCAGGGGGCGGCTATGGCTACACCTTC.

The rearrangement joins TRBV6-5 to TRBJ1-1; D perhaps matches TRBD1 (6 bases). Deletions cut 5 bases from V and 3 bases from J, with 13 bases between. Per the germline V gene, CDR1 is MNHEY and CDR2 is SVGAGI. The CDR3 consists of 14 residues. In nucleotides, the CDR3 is TGTGCCAGCAGTAGACGAGGGGGTTACACTGAAGCTTTCTTT. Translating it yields CASSRRGGYTEAFF.

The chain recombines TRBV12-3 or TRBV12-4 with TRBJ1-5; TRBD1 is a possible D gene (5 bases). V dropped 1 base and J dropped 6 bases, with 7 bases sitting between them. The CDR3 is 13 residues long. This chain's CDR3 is CASSLDRFQPQHF. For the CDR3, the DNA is TGTGCCAGCAGTTTAGACAGGTTTCAGCCCCAGCATTTT.

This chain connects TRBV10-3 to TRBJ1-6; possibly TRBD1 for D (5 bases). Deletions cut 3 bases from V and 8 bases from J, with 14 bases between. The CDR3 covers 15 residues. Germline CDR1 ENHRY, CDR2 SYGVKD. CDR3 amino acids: CAISDGGWGDSPLHF. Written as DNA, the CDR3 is TGTGCCATCAGTGATGGGGGATGGGGGGATTCACCCCTCCACTTT.

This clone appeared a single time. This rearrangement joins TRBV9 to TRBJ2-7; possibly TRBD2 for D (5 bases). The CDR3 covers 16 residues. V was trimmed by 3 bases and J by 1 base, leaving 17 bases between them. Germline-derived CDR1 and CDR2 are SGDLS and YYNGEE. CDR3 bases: TGTGCCAGCAGCGCGAACCGGGGTACGGGGTCCTACGAGCAGTACTTC. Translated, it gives CASSANRGTGSYEQYF.

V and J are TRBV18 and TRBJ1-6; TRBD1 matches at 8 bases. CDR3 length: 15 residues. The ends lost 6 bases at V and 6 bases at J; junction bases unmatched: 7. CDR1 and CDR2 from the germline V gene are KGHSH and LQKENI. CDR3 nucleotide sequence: TGTGCCAGCTCCCGACAGGGGATGAGTAATTCACCCCTCCACTTT. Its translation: CASSRQGMSNSPLHF.

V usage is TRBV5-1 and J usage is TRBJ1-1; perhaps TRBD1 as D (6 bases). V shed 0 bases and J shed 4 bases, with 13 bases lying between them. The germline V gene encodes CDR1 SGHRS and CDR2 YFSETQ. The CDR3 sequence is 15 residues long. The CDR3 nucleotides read TGCGCCAGCAGCTTGGAGGGGGTTGAAGGCACTGAAGCTTTCTTT. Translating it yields CASSLEGVEGTEAFF.

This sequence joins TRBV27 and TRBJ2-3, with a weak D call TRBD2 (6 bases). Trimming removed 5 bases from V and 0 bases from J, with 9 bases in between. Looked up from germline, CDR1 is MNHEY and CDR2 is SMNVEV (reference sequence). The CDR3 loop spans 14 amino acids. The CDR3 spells CASSLGLSTDTQYF. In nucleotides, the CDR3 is TGTGCCAGCAGTCTGGGACTCAGCACAGATACGCAGTATTTT.

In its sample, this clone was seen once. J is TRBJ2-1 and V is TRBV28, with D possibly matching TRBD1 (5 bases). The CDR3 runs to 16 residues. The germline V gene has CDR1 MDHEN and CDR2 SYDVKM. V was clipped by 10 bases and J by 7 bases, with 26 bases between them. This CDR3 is CAIRRPDSTGVNEQFF. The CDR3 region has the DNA TGTGCCATCAGGCGCCCAGACAGCACCGGAGTGAATGAGCAGTTCTTC.

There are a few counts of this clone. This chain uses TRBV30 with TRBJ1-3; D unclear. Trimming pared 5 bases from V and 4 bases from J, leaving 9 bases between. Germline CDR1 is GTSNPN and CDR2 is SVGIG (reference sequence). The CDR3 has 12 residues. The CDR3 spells CAWGRRGNTIYF. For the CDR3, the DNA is TGTGCCTGGGGCCGTAGAGGAAACACCATATATTTT.

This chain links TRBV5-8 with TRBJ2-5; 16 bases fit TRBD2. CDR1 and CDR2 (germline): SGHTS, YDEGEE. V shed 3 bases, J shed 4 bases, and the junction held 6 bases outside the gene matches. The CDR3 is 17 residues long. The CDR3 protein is CASSSGTSGRARETQYF. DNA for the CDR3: TGTGCCAGCAGCTCCGGGACTAGCGGGAGGGCCCGAGAGACCCAGTACTTC.

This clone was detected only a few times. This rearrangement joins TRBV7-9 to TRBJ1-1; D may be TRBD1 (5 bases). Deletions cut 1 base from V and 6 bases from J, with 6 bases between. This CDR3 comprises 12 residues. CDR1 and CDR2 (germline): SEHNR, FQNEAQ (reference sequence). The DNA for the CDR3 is TGTGCCAGCAGCTTAGGGGGCGCTGAAGCTTTCTTT. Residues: CASSLGGAEAFF.

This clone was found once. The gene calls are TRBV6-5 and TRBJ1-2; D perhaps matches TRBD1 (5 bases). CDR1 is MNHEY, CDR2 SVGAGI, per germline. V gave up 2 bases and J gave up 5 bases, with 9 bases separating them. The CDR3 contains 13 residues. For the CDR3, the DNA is TGTGCCAGCAGTTACCGACAGTTTTATGGCTACACCTTC. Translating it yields CASSYRQFYGYTF.

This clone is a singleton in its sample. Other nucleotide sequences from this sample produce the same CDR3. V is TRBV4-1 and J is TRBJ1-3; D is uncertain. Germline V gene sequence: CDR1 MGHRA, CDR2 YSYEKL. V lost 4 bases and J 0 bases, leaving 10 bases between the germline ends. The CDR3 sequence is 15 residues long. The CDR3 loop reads CASSLLRGSGNTIYF. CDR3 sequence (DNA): TGCGCCAGCAGCCTTCTGCGGGGCTCTGGAAACACCATATATTTT.

CDR3 DNA: TGTGCCAGCTCACCCCAACAGGGGGCAAATGGCTACACCTTC. Encoded protein: CASSPQQGANGYTF. This sequence joins TRBV18 and TRBJ1-2; 9 nucleotides match TRBD1. The CDR3 runs to 14 residues. V lost 3 bases and J lost 6; bases outside the gene matches: 5. Germline V gene lookup returns CDR1 KGHSH and CDR2 LQKENI.

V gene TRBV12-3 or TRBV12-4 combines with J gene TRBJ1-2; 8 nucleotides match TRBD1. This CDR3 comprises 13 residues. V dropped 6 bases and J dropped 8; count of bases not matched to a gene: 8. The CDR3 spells CASSLGQEMGYTF. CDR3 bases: TGTGCCAGCAGCCTGGGACAGGAAATGGGCTACACCTTC.

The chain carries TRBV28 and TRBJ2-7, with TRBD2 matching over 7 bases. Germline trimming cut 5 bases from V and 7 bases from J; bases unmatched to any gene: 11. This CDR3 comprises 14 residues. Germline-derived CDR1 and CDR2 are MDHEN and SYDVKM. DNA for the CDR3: TGTGCCAGCAGTCCCCCTGGGGGGGGAGGAGAGCAGTACTTC. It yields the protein CASSPPGGGGEQYF.